A selection of T cell receptor beta chains follows, all from one sample in a study of beta chain features in type 1 diabetes. Libraries were prepared by immunoSEQ multiplex PCR; TCRdb keeps only in-frame clonotypes and omits some of them. The sample records about 450,000 clones, approximately 10% being singletons. Sequences were obtained from naive CD4+ T cells from blood. These receptors all stem from a young woman in good health. CDR3s leave out the opening cysteine and the closing phenylalanine or tryptophan. Clone size is shown for a subset of rows, as once, few, many or a class of expanded clone.

cdr3_aa	clone_size	v_call	j_call
ASTRQWVQETQY	-	TRBV6-7	TRBJ2-5
SVEEAYGYT	few	TRBV29-1	TRBJ1-2
ASSRSQTGPNYGYT	-	TRBV9	TRBJ1-2
ASSSGTMVNEQF	-	TRBV27	TRBJ2-1
ASSSLDSYEQY	-	TRBV7-2	TRBJ2-7
ASSLSGTANTGELF	-	TRBV5-1	TRBJ2-2
ASSLESGANVLT	-	TRBV21-1	TRBJ2-6
ASSQKGTSGTDTQY	-	TRBV4-1	TRBJ2-3
ASSQENGRHYEQY	-	TRBV4-2	TRBJ2-7
ASSLDNGQPQH	few	TRBV7-9	TRBJ1-5
ASSVDPGEKLF	-	TRBV9	TRBJ1-4
ASSPNSADTQY	few	TRBV7-2	TRBJ2-3
ASGGGLNTGELF	few	TRBV9	TRBJ2-2
ASSSGGITDTQY	-	TRBV6-6	TRBJ2-3
ASSPDSQETQY	-	TRBV18	TRBJ2-5
ASSRTVSYEQY	few	TRBV7-9	TRBJ2-7
ATSRDLGGANQPQH	-	TRBV15	TRBJ1-5
ASSLGASPYEQY	-	TRBV7-2	TRBJ2-7
ASVPRTGEAF	-	TRBV7-6	TRBJ1-1
ASSPQGVNTEAF	few	TRBV2	TRBJ1-1
ASSQGAGQYYEQY	few	TRBV14	TRBJ2-7
ASSLGPTANTEAF	-	TRBV7-2	TRBJ1-1
ASSIRGRQETQY	few	TRBV6-1	TRBJ2-5
ASSRDLNEQF	few	TRBV7-9	TRBJ2-1
ASSRDVGNEQY	-	TRBV7-9	TRBJ2-7
ASSLDGTTSDEQY	few	TRBV5-4	TRBJ2-7
ASSLRYPGHNEQF	-	TRBV7-9	TRBJ2-1
AISGAEDQPQH	-	TRBV10-3	TRBJ1-5
ASRDREKTEAF	few	TRBV2	TRBJ1-1
ASSPRTMDYNEQF	-	TRBV18	TRBJ2-1
ASSSNPRRQPQH	-	TRBV6-6	TRBJ1-5
ASGRTGTNQPQH	few	TRBV30	TRBJ1-5
ATSRGRQGSGETQY	-	TRBV15	TRBJ2-5
ASSLRPGTGNYGYT	few	TRBV19	TRBJ1-2
ASSLAGVEKLF	few	TRBV5-1	TRBJ1-4
ASSLQGDNEKLF	-	TRBV5-1	TRBJ1-4
ASSQTGGTQY	few	TRBV7-7	TRBJ2-5
SVTRLQETQY	few	TRBV29-1	TRBJ2-5
ASSLDGPNTEAF	-	TRBV5-1	TRBJ1-1
ASSLRTGPGDTQY	-	TRBV9	TRBJ2-3
ASSLGDRGVQETQY	-	TRBV7-9	TRBJ2-5
ASSPPNIPGNTIY	-	TRBV18	TRBJ1-3
ASSQGPTTYNEQF	-	TRBV4-1	TRBJ2-1
ASSFSAGPAF	few	TRBV27	TRBJ1-1
ASSQARWTGGRPGELF	-	TRBV4-3	TRBJ2-2
ASRPAGGTDTQY	few	TRBV5-4	TRBJ2-3
ASSESLTGGGEQY	-	TRBV25-1	TRBJ2-7
ASSLVYPSPSKNTQY	-	TRBV7-9	TRBJ2-3
ASSVTGQKNIQY	-	TRBV25-1	TRBJ2-4